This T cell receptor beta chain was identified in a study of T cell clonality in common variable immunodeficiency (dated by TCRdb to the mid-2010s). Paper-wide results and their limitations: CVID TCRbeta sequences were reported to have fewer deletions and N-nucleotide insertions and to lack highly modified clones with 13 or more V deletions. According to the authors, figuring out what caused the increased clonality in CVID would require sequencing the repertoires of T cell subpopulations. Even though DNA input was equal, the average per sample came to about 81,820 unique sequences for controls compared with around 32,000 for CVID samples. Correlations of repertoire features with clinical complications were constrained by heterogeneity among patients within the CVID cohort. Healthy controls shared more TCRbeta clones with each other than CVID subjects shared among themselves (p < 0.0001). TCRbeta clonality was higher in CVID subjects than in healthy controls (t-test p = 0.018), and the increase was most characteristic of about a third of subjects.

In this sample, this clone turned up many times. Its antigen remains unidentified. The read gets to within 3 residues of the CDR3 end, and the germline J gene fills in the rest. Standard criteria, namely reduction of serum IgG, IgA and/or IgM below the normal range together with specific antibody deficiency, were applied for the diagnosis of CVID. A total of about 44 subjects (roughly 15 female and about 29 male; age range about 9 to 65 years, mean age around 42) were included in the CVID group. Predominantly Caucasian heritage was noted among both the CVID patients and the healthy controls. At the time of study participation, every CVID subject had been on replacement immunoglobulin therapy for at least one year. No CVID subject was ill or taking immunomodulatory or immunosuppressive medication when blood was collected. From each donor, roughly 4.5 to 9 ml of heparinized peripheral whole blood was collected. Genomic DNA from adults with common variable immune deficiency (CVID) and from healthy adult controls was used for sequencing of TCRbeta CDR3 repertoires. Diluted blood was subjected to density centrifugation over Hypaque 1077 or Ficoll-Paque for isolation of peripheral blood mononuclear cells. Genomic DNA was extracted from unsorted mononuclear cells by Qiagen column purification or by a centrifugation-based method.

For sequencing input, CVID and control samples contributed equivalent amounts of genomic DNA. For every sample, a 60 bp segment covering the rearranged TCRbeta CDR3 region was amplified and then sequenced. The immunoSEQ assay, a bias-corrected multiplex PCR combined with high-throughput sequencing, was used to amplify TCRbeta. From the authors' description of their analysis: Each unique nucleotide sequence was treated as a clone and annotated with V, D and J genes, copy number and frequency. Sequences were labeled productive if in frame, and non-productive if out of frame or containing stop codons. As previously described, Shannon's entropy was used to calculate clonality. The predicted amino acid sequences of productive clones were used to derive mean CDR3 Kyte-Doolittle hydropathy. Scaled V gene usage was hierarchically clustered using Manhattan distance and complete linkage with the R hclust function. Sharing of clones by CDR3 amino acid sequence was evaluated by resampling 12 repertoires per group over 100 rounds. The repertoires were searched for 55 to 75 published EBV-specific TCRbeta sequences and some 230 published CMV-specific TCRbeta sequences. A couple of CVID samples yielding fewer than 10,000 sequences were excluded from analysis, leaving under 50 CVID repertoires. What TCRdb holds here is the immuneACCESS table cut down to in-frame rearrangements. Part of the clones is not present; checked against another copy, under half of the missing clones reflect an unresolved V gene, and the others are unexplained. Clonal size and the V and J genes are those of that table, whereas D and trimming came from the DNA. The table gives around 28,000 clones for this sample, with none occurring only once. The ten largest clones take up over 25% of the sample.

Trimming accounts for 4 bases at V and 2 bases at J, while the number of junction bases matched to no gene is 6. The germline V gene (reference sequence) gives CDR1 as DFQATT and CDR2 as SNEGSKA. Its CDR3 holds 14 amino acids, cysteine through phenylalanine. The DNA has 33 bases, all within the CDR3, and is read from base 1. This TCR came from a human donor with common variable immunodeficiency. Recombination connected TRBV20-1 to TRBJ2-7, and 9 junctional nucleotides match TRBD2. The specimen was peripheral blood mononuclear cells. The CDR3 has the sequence CSANERGVTYEQYF. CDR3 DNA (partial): TGCAGTGCTAACGAGCGGGGGGTCACCTACGAG.